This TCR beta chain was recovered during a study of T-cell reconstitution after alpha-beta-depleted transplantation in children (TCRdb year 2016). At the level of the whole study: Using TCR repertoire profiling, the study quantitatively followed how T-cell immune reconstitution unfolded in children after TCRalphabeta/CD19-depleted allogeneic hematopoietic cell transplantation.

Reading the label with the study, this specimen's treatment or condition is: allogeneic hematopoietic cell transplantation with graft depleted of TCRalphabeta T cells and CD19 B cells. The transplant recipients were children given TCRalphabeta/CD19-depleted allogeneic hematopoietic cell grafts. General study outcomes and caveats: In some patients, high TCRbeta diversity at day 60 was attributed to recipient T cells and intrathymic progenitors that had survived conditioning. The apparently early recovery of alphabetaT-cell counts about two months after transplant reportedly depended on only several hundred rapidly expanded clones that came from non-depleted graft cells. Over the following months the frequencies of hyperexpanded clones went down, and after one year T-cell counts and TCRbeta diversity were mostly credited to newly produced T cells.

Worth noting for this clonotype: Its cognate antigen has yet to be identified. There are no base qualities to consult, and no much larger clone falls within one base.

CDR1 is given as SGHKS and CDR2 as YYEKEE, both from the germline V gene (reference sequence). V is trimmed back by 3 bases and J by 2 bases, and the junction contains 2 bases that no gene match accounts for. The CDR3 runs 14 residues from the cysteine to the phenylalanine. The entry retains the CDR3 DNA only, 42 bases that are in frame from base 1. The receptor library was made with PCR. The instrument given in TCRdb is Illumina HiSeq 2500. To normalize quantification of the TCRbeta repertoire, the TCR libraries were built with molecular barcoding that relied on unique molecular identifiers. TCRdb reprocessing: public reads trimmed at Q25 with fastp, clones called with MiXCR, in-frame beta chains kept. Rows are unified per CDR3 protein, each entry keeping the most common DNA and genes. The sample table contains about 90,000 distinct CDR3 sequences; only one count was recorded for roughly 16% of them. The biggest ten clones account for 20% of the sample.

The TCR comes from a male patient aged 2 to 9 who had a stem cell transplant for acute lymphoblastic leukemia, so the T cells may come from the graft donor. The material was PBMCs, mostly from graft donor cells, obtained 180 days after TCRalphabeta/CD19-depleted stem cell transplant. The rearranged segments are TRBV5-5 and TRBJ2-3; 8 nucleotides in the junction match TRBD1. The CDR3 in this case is CASSWTGFTDTQYF. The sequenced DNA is TGTGCCAGCAGCTGGACAGGGTTCACAGATACGCAGTATTTT.